The entry that follows covers one T cell receptor beta chain sequence. Its matching antigen is unknown. The sample has other DNA sequences that encode this CDR3 too. This sample stems from a study of cytomegalovirus exposure and HLA in healthy donors. Study conclusions and caveats: The classifier, whose performance was assessed in both the original and validation cohorts, reportedly diagnosed cytomegalovirus status with high specificity and sensitivity.

The germline gives CDR1 MNHEY, CDR2 SMNVEV (reference sequence). The CDR3 is 14 amino acids. Deletions cut 6 bases from V and 3 bases from J, with 15 bases between. PCR used 60 Vbeta primers and 13 Jbeta primers. Using immunoSEQ multiplex PCR, the repertoire was profiled, and TCRdb retains in-frame clones only, with some absent. Of 110,000 or so clones listed, around 82% are singletons. The source is a woman aged 30 to 39 in good health and CMV-seropositive. The sequenced sample consisted of PBMCs. This chain links TRBV27 with TRBJ2-7; D ambiguous. This CDR3 reads CASSFSMGSYEQYF. Here the CDR3 DNA reads TGTGCCAGCAGCTTTTCGATGGGCAGCTACGAGCAGTACTTC.